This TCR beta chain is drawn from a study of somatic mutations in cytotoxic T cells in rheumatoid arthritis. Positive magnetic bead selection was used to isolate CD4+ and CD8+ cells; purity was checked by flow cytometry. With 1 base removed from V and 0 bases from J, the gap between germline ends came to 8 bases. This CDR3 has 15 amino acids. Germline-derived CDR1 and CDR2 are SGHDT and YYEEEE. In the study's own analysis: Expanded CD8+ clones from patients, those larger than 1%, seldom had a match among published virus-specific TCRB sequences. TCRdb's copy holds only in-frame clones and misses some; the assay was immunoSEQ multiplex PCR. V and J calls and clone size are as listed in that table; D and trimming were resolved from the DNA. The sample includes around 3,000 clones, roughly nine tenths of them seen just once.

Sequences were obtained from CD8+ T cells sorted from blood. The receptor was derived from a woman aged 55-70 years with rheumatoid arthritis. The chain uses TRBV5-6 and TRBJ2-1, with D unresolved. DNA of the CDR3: TGTGCCAGCAGCTTGAGGCCTAGCTCCTACAATGAGCAGTTCTTC. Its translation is CASSLRPSSYNEQFF. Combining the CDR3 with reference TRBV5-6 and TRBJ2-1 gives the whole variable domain DAGVTQSPTHLIKTRGQQVTLRCSPKSGHDTVSWYQQALGQGPQFIFQYYEEEERQRGNFPDRFSGHQFPNYSSELNVNALLLGDSALYLCASSLRPSSYNEQFFGPGTRLTVL.